This T cell receptor (beta chain) originates from a study of control samples from healthy donors and cancer patients. V lost 8 bases and J lost 6; bases outside the gene matches: 6. This CDR3 is 13 amino acids long. Germline CDR1 and CDR2: WNHNN and SYGVQD (reference sequence). Sequenced by immunoSEQ multiplex PCR; TCRdb stores in-frame clones only, minus some. The table shows around 58,000 clones, with approximately 85% occurring only once. The sample consisted of blood. This receptor was identified in a middle-aged man in good health. This rearrangement joins TRBV10-1 to TRBJ2-1; 8 bases fit TRBD2. The CDR3, as DNA: TGCGCCAGCTCCAGCGGGAGTAGCAATGAGCAGTTCTTC. This gives the protein CASSSGSSNEQFF.